This T cell receptor (beta chain) was recovered during a study of early T cells in non-severe SARS-CoV-2 infection. As to this clonotype: Its antigen is not identified.

MiXCR, run by TCRdb on the 5' RACE reads, gives a single entry per CDR3 protein. The sample consists of roughly 63,000 distinct CDR3 sequences, approximately 13% of them appearing once. The CDR3 spans 14 residues. From germline, CDR1 is SGHTA and CDR2 FQGNSA. J gave up 4 bases and V 3 bases, and 6 bases lay outside the gene matches. Broader study findings: The VDJdb matching leaned toward anti-spike CD8 responses and overlooked private and CD4 specificities.

The chain is built from TRBV7-2 and TRBJ2-7, with 7 bases that match TRBD1. This receptor was obtained from an adult who was a healthcare worker with PCR-confirmed SARS-CoV-2 infection or an uninfected control (not recorded which). Specimen: whole blood. CDR3 bases: TGTGCCAGCAGCTTCGGGACAGTTCTTTACGAGCAGTACTTC. This codes for CASSFGTVLYEQYF.